This T cell receptor beta chain was captured in a study of identical twins. The table lists this clonotype with many counts. Its antigen is not identified. CDR1 and CDR2 from the germline V gene are MNHEY and SVGAGI. This CDR3 is built from 12 residues. Trimming took off 4 bases at V and 7 bases at J, with 10 bases between the two ends. Findings of the study overall: Among monozygotic twins, out-of-frame TCR alpha sharing exceeded what models predicted.

TCRdb independently ran MiXCR on the 5' RACE reads; one entry per CDR3 protein. This table has 420,000 or so distinct CDR3 sequences, approximately 17% appearing once. The V and J genes are TRBV6-5 and TRBJ1-1; TRBD1 is a possible D gene (6 bases). The specimen sequenced was naive T cells sorted from blood. The TCR was taken from a man aged 45-65 years in good health. For the CDR3, the DNA is TGTGCCAGCAGTTCGACAGGAGGTGAAGCTTTCTTT. Its translation: CASSSTGGEAFF.